Following are 4 T cell receptor beta chains from one sample sequenced in a study of blood T cell repertoires in COVID-19. Method: immunoSEQ multiplex PCR; TCRdb's copy keeps in-frame clones and lacks some. The sample includes 55,000 to 65,000 clones, 60% to 85% of them seen just once. Sequencing used peripheral blood. The receptors were gathered from a man between 60 and 70 years old with acute or convalescent COVID-19.

The chain joins TRBV29-1 to TRBJ1-2; D remains unclear. The CDR3 loop spans 11 amino acids. CDR1 is SQVTM, CDR2 ANQGSEA, per germline. V lost 4 bases to trimming and J lost 5 bases, with 8 bases between them. CDR3: CSVVSWYGYTF. In nucleotides, the CDR3 is TGCAGCGTTGTTAGTTGGTATGGCTACACCTTC.

The CDR3 region is CASSQDGQPNQPQHF. The DNA of the CDR3 is TGTGCCAGCAGCCAAGATGGACAGCCAAATCAGCCCCAGCATTTT. The V and J genes are TRBV4-2 and TRBJ1-5; D is perhaps TRBD1 (6 bases). Trimming left V 0 bases short and J 4 bases short, with 10 bases between. This CDR3 contains 15 residues. Germline-derived CDR1 and CDR2 are LGHNA and YNFKEQ.

V and J are TRBV5-1 and TRBJ1-1; 8 bases line up with TRBD1. Germline-derived CDR1 and CDR2 are SGHRS and YFSETQ. Trimming at V came to 8 bases and at J to 4 bases, leaving 10 bases not matched to a gene. The CDR3 consists of 14 residues. In DNA, the CDR3 is TGCGCCAGTAGCCATGACAGGGGAGGCACTGAAGCTTTCTTT. It codes for CASSHDRGGTEAFF.

The chain carries TRBV29-1 and TRBJ2-3; TRBD2 matches at 7 bases. This CDR3 is built from 15 residues. J lost 4 bases, V lost 6 bases, and 13 bases had no gene match. Germline-derived CDR1 and CDR2 are SQVTM and ANQGSEA. CDR3 DNA sequence: TGCAGCGTCGCTTTGGGGGGGGTTGCTTCAGATACGCAGTATTTT. Protein: CSVALGGVASDTQYF.